This T cell receptor (beta chain) was sequenced for a study of T cell repertoires in cytomegalovirus infection. For the study at large: Peptides in the study included HLA-C-restricted and HLA-B-restricted CMV epitopes. Indications of both CMV infection and matching HLA type were provided by public TCR beta signatures.

Only a few counts were recorded for this clonotype. Its antigen is unidentified. Regarding the study as a whole: The ex vivo response was dominated by HLA-C-restricted CMV-specific TCR beta clonotypes. Cumulative public TCR beta family frequency identified CMV carriers with the relevant HLA.

TCRdb redid the calling of the reads with MiXCR, one entry per CDR3 protein. The data hold about 920,000 distinct CDR3 sequences, with 31% observed a single time. Per the germline V gene, CDR1 is SEHNR and CDR2 is FQNEAQ (reference sequence). The CDR3 is made up of 14 amino acids. V was pared by 4 bases and J by 6 bases, with 15 bases between. The J gene is TRBJ1-2, the V gene TRBV7-9; D uncertain. This clonotype was sampled from a human donor in good health (CMV status not recorded). Some clones in this sample may be carry-over from other donors' samples. The input for sequencing was cultured CD8+ T cells from PBMCs, taken from culture after CMV antigen stimulation. CDR3 coding DNA: TGTGCCAGCAGCTCCTGGGAAAGTCGTAATGGCTACACCTTC. Translating it yields CASSSWESRNGYTF.